The sequence of this T cell receptor beta chain was determined in a study of liver allograft versus peripheral blood T cells (dated by TCRdb to 2018 to 2020). Turning to the overall study: T cell receptor repertoires present within transplanted livers were compared with repertoires in the peripheral blood of liver transplant recipients.

At the junction V is shortened by 7 bases and J by 3 bases, with 15 bases in between. From its cysteine to its phenylalanine, the CDR3 spans 14 amino acids. CDR3 DNA only is kept here, 42 bases in frame from base 1. Sequences SGHTA (CDR1) and FQGNSA (CDR2) are obtained from the germline V gene. As a fraction of the sample, this clonotype is medium-sized (0.01 to 0.1%). Its antigen remains unidentified. Base-call qualities are not available, and no considerably larger clone is one nucleotide away. Paper-wide results and their limitations: According to the report, the T cell receptor repertoires detected in peripheral blood were different from the repertoires found inside liver allografts.

The reads were generated on an Illumina MiSeq. TCRdb itself trimmed the public reads at Q25 with fastp, ran MiXCR and retained productive beta chains. Rows are combined by CDR3 protein, so each entry shows the most common genes and DNA. In this sample the table shows thousands of distinct CDR3 sequences, less than 20% of which occur a single time. The top ten clonotypes cover around three fifths of the sample. The chain was built from TRBV7-2 and TRBJ1-1; the D segment cannot be called with confidence. The receptor was isolated from a human patient who had a liver transplant. Following transplantation, part of the T cell population may be supplied by the graft donor rather than the patient. The encoded CDR3 is CASMLLSPYTEAFF. Read as DNA, the sequence is TGTGCCAGCATGCTCCTCTCCCCCTACACTGAAGCTTTCTTT.